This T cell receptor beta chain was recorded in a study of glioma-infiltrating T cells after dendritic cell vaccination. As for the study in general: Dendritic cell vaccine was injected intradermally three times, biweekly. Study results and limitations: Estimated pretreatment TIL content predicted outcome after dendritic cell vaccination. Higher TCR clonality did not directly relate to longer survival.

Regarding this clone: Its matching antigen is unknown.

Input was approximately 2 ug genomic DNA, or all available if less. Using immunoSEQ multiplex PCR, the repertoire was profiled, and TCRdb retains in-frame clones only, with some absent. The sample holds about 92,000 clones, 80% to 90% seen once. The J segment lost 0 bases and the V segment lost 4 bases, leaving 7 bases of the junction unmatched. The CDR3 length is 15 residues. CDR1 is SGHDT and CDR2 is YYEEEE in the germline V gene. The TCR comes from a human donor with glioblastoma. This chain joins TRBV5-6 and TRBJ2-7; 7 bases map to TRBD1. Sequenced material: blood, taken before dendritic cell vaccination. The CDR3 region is CASSLGQANSYEQYF. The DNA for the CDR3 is TGTGCCAGCAGCCTAGGACAGGCCAACTCCTACGAGCAGTACTTC.